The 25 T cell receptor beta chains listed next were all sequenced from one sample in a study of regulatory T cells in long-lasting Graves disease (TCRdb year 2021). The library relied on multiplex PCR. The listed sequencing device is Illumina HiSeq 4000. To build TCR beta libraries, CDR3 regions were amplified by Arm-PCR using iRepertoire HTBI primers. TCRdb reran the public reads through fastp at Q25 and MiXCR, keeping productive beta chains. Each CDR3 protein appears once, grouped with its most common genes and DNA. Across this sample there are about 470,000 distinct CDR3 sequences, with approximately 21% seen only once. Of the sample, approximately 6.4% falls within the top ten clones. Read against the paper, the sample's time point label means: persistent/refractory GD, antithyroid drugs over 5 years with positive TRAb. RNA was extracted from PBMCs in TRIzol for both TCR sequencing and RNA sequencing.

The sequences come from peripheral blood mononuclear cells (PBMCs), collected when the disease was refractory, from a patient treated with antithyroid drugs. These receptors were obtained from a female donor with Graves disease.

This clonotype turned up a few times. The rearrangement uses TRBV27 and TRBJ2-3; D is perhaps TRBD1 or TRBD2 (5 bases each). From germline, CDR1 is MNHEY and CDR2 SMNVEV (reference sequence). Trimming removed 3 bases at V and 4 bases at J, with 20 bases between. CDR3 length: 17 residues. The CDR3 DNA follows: TGTGCCAGCAGTTTGGGACCCGCAACGGTCTATGCAGATACGCAGTATTTT. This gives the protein CASSLGPATVYADTQYF.

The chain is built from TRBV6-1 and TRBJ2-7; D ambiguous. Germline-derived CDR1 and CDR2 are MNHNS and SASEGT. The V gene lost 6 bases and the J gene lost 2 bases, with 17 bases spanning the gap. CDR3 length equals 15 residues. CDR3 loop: CASSLGRLPAYEQYF. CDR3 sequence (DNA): TGTGCCAGCAGCCTAGGACGCCTGCCAGCCTACGAGCAGTACTTC.

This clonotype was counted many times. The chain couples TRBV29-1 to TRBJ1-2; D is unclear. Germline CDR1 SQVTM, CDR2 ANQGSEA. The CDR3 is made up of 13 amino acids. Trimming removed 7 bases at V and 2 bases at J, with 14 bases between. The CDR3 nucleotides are TGCAGCGGGGGAGACCTATTAAACTATGGCTACACCTTC. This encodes CSGGDLLNYGYTF.

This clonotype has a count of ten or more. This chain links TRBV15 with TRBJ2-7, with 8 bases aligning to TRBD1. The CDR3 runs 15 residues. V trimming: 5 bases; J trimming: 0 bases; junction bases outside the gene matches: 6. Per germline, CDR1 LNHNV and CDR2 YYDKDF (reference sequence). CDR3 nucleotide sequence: TGTGCCACCAGCTGGGACAGGTCCAGCTCCTACGAGCAGTACTTC. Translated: CATSWDRSSSYEQYF. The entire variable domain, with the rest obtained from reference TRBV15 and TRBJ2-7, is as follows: DAMVIQNPRYQVTQFGKPVTLSCSQTLNHNVMYWYQQKSSQAPKLLFHYYDKDFNNEADTPDNFQSRRPNTSFCFLDIRSPGLGDTAMYLCATSWDRSSSYEQYFGPGTRLTVT.

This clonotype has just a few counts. CDR3 residues: CASSGDNEQFF. CDR3 sequence (DNA): TGTGCCAGCAGTGGGGATAATGAGCAGTTCTTC. The gene calls are TRBV2 and TRBJ2-1; no clear D gene. Per germline, CDR1 SNHLY and CDR2 FYNNEI. With 4 bases removed from V and 7 bases from J, the gap between germline ends came to 5 bases. The CDR3 consists of 11 residues.

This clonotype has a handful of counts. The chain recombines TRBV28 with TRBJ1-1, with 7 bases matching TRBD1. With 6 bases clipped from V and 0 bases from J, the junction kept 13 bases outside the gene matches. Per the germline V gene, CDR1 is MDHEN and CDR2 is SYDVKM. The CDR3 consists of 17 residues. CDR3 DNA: TGTGCCAGCAGAAGGCGGTTGACAGGGCGGCTGAACACTGAAGCTTTCTTT. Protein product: CASRRRLTGRLNTEAFF.

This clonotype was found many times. The CDR3, as DNA: TGTGCCAGCAGACTTACAGGGGGCGGGAATTCACCCCTCCACTTT. Translation gives CASRLTGGGNSPLHF. The rearrangement uses TRBV7-8 and TRBJ1-6; TRBD1 matches 9 bases. After removal of 6 bases from V and 7 bases from J, the junction contained 7 bases not matched to a gene. Germline-derived CDR1 and CDR2 are SGHVS and FQNEAQ. CDR3 length equals 15 residues.

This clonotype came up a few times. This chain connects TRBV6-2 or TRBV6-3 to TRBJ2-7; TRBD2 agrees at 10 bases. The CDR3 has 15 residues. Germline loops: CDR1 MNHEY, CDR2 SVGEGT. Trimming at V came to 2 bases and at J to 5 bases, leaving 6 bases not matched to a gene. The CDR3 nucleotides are TGTGCCAGCAGTTACCCTAGCGGGAGCAGGAACGAGCAGTACTTC. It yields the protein CASSYPSGSRNEQYF.

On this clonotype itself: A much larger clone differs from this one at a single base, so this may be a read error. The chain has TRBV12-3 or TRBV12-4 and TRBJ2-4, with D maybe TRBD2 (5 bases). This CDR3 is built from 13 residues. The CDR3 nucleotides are TGTGCCAGCGGTTTGTTAGAGGGAAACATTCAGTACTTC. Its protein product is CASGLLEGNIQYF.

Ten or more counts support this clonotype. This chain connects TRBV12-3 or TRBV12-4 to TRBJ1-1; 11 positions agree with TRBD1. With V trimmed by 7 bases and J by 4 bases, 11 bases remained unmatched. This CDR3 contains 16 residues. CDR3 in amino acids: CASTPPPGQGATEAFF. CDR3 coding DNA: TGTGCCAGCACCCCACCCCCCGGACAGGGGGCCACTGAAGCTTTCTTT.

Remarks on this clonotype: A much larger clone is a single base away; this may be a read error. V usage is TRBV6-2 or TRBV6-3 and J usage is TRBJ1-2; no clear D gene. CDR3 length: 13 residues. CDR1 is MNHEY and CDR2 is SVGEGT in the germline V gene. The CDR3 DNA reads TGTACCAGCAGTGACCCCCCTATCTATGGCTACACCTTC. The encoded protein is CTSSDPPIYGYTF.

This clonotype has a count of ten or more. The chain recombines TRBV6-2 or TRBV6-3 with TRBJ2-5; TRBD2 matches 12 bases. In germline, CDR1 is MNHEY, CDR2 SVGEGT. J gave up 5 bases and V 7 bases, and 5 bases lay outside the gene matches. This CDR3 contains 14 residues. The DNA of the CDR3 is TGTGCCAGCACCTGGACTAGCGGGATGGAGACCCAGTACTTC. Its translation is CASTWTSGMETQYF.

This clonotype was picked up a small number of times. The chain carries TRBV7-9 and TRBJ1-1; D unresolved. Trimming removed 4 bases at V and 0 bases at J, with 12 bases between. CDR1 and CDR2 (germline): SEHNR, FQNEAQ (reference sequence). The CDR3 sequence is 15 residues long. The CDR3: CASSSGVGMNTEAFF. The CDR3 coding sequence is TGTGCCAGCAGCTCCGGAGTGGGGATGAACACTGAAGCTTTCTTT.

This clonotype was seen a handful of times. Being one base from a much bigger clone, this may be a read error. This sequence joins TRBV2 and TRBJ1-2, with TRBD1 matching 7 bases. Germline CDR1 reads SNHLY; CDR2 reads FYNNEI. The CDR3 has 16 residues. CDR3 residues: CASTPGRARGSSGHTF. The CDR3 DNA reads TGTGCCAGCACCCCAGGTCGGGCCAGGGGGAGTAGTGGCCACACCTTC.

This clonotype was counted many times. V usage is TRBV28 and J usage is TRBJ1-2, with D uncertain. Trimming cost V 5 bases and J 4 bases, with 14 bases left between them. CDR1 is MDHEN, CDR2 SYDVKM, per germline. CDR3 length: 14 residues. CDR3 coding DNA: TGTGCCAGCAGTCCAGGACCCTTTCTCTATGGCTACACCTTC. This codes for CASSPGPFLYGYTF.

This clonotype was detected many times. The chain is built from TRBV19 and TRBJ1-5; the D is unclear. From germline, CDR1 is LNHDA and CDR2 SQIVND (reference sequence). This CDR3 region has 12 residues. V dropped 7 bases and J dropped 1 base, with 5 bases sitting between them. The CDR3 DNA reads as TGTGCCAGTAAAGTGAGCAATCAGCCCCAGCATTTT. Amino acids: CASKVSNQPQHF. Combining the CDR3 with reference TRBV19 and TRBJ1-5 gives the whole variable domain DGGITQSPKYLFRKEGQNVTLSCEQNLNHDAMYWYRQDPGQGLRLIYYSQIVNDFQKGDIAEGYSVSREKKESFPLTVTSAQKNPTAFYLCASKVSNQPQHFGDGTRLSIL.

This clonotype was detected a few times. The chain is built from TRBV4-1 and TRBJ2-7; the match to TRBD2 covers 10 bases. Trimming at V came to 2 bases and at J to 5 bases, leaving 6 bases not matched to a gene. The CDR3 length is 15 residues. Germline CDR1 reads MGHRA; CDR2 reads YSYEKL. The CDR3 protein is CASSQPAGGLDEQYF. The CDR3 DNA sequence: TGCGCCAGCAGCCAACCAGCGGGGGGGCTCGACGAGCAGTACTTC.

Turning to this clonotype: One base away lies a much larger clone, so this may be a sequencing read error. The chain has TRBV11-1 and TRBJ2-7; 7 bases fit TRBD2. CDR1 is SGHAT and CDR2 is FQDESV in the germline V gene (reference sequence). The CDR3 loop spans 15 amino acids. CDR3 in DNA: TGTACCAGCAGCTTAGTCTGGACTAGTTACTACGAGCAGTACTTC. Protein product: CTSSLVWTSYYEQYF.

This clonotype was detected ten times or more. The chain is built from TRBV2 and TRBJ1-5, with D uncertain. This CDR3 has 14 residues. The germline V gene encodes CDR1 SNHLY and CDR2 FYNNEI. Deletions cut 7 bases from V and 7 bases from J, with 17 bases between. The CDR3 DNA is TGTGCCAGCAACGGGGTGGGATCTGAGCAGCCCCAGCATTTT. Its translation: CASNGVGSEQPQHF.

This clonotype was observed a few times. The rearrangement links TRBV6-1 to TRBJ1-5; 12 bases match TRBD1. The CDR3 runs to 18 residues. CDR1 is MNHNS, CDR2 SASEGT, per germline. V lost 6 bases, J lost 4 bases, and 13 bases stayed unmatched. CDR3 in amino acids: CASSLSAGQGAINQPQHF. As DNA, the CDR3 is TGTGCCAGCAGCCTAAGCGCGGGACAGGGGGCGATAAATCAGCCCCAGCATTTT.

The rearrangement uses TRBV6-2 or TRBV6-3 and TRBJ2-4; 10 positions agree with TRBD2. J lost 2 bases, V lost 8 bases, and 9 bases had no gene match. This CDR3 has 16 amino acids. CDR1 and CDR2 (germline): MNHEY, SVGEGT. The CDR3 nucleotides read TGTGCCAGCCGGGAGCGGGAGGGCCGGTCCAAAAACATTCAGTACTTC. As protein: CASREREGRSKNIQYF.

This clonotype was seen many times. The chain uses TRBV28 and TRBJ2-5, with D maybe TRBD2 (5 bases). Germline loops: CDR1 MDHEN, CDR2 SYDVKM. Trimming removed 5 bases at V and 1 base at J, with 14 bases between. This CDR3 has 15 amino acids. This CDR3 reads CASSTSGTIQETQYF. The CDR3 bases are TGTGCCAGCAGTACCAGCGGTACCATCCAAGAGACCCAGTACTTC.

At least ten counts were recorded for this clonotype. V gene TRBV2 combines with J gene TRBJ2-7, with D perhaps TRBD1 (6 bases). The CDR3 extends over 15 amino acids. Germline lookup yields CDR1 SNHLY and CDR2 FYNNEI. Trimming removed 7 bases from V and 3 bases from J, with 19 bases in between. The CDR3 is CASTEGVQGGYEQYF. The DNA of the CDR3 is TGTGCCAGCACCGAGGGGGTACAGGGTGGCTACGAGCAGTACTTC. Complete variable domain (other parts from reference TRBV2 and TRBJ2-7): EPEVTQTPSHQVTQMGQEVILRCVPISNHLYFYWYRQILGQKVEFLVSFYNNEISEKSEIFDDQFSVERPDGSNFTLKIRSTKLEDSAMYFCASTEGVQGGYEQYFGPGTRLTVT.

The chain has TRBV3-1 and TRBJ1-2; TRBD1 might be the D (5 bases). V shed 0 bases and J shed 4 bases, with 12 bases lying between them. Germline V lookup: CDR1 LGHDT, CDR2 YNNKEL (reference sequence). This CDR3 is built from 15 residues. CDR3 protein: CASSQDPGPRYGYTF. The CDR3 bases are TGTGCCAGCAGCCAAGATCCGGGGCCGCGCTATGGCTACACCTTC.

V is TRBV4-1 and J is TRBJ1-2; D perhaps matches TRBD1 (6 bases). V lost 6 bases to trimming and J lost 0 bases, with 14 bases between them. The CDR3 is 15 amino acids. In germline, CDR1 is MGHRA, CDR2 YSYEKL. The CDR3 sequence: CASSSGTLTNYGYTF. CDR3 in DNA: TGCGCCAGCAGTTCCGGGACACTCACTAACTATGGCTACACCTTC.